This entry is about one T cell receptor beta chain. The sample's time point: peripheral blood 6 weeks after treatment start. The data were obtained in a study of PD-L1 blockade in urothelial cancer. Germline CDR1 reads LGHNA; CDR2 reads YSLEER. The V end lost 4 bases, the J end lost 2 bases, and 8 bases lay between the germline ends. There are 13 residues in the CDR3. Method: immunoSEQ multiplex PCR; TCRdb's copy keeps in-frame clones and lacks some. Of around 110,000 clones listed, 85% to 90% are singletons. This chain connects TRBV4-3 to TRBJ2-5; perhaps TRBD2 as D (6 bases). The TCR comes from a man aged 60-69 years with urothelial cancer. The specimen comprised PBMCs, sampled around atezolizumab (anti-PD-L1) treatment. The chain's CDR3 is CASSLGLQETQYF. CDR3 DNA: TGCGCCAGCAGCCTGGGACTGCAAGAGACCCAGTACTTC.